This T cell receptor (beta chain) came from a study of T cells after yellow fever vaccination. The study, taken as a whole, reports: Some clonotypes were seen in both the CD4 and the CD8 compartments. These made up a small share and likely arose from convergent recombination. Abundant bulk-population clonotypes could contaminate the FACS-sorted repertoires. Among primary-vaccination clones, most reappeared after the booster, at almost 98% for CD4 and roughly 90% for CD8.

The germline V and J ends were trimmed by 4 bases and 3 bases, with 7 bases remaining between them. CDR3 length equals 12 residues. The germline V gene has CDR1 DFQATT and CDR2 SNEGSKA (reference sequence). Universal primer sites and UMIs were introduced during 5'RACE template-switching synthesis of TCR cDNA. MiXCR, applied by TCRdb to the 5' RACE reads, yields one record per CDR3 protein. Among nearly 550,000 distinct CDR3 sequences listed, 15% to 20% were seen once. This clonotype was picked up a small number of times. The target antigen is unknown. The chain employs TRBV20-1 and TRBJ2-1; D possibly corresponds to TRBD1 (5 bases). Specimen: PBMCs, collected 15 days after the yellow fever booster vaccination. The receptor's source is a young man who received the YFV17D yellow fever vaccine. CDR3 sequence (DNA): TGCAGTGCTATGACAGACTACAATGAGCAGTTCTTC. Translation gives CSAMTDYNEQFF.